This TCR beta chain appears in the sequencing data of a study of blood T cells in healthy people across ages. Study results and caveats: Fewer expanded clones and more diversity marked long-lived versus aged donors. Strong correlation linked observed beta diversity and percent naive T cells.

The second PCR ran roughly 7 to 12 cycles with a sample-barcoded 5' primer and J-beta primers. MiXCR, applied by TCRdb to the 5' RACE reads, yields one record per CDR3 protein. This sample has about 720,000 distinct CDR3 sequences, with about 20% found just once. Germline-derived CDR1 and CDR2 are SGHRS and YFSETQ. The CDR3 runs 14 residues. The donors, healthy Caucasians from Russia, were aged roughly 6 to 90. Total RNA amounts of at least 6 micrograms were extracted per sample. Note on this clonotype: Its target is not known.

The rearrangement links TRBV5-1 to TRBJ2-5; tentative D call: TRBD1 (6 bases). Matching the DNA end better, TRBJ2-7 makes the J call doubtful. Sequenced material: blood. The TCR sequence derives from a man in his sixties or seventies in good health. The CDR3 reads CASSWGTQTYEQYF. CDR3 nucleotide sequence: TGCGCCAGCAGCTGGGGGACACAGACCTACGAGCAGTACTTC.